This T cell receptor beta chain is drawn from a study of tissue T cells after allogeneic stem cell transplantation. Deletions cut 1 base from V and 4 bases from J, with 9 bases between. This CDR3 comprises 13 residues. Germline-derived CDR1 and CDR2 are NSHNY and SYGAGN. This clone showed up just a few times. Its antigen is unidentified. Gene names and germline match the mouse. The observed sequence ends 1 residue before the CDR3 terminus, with the missing tail filled in from the germline J gene. Repertoires were generated with immunoSEQ multiplex PCR, while TCRdb's copy carries only in-frame clones and drops some. This sample yields tens of thousands of clones, of which around 70% are seen a single time; roughly 0.66% belongs to the top ten. Overall study findings and caveats: Across patients, clones rarely overlapped, yet motif clusters were shared tissue-specifically. Only a limited share of tissue TCRs appeared in blood or spleen. Anatomically similar tissues had similar TCR repertoires within each patient.

This TCR was sampled from a female BALB/c mouse in good health. This strain's MHC haplotype is H2-d. Sequencing was performed on spleen. The chain uses TRBV13-1 and TRBJ2-7; maybe TRBD2 (6 bases). The CDR3 sequence: CASSDSWGYEQYF. The part of the CDR3 DNA that was read is TGTGCCAGCAGTGATTCCTGGGGATATGAACAGTAC.